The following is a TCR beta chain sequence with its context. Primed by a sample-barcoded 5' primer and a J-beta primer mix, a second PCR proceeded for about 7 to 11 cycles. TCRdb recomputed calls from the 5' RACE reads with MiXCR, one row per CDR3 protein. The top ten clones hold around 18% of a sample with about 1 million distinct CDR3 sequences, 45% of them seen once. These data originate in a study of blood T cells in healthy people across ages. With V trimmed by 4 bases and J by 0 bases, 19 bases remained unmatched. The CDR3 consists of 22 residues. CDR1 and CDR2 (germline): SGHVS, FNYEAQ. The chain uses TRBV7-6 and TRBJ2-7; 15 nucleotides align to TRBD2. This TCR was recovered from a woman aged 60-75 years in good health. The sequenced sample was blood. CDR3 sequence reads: CASSSKKDRFGTSGGISYEQYF. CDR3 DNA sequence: TGTGCCAGCAGCTCCAAGAAGGACAGGTTCGGGACTAGCGGGGGGATCTCCTACGAGCAGTACTTC.